This is a list of T cell receptor beta chains from one sample in a study of T cells in Graves' hyperthyroidism and ophthalmopathy. TCRdb re-called the multiplex PCR reads through MiXCR, storing one row per CDR3 protein. The data show around 300,000 distinct CDR3 sequences, about 14% seen once. The sample was blood. These receptors were collected from a woman under 40 with Graves' hyperthyroidism that later progressed to Graves' ophthalmopathy. Both conserved end residues are trimmed from each CDR3.

J gene | V gene | CDR3 protein
TRBJ2-1 | TRBV7-3 | ASSLEGTIYNEQF
TRBJ2-1 | TRBV28 | ASSDPWGGQGNNEQF
TRBJ2-5 | TRBV7-2 | ASSYQERETQY
TRBJ2-3 | TRBV27 | ASSLSGLGVTDTQY
TRBJ1-5 | TRBV6-2/TRBV6-3 | ASKHKGAGGQPQH
TRBJ1-1 | TRBV7-9 | ASAEGGEAF
TRBJ1-5 | TRBV6-1 | ASSGQNQPQH
TRBJ1-2 | TRBV19 | ASSMDWTPLYGYT
TRBJ2-2 | TRBV5-1 | ASSVGQNTGELF
TRBJ1-2 | TRBV19 | ASRVPGQAYGYT
TRBJ1-1 | TRBV6-1 | ASANHPPNTEAF
TRBJ2-1 | TRBV25-1 | ASSPGAYNEQF
TRBJ2-1 | TRBV10-3 | ATLAGGPNEQF
TRBJ1-2 | TRBV3-1 | ASSSRQGGYGYT
TRBJ2-1 | TRBV27 | ASSLSWVNEQF
TRBJ2-1 | TRBV12-3/TRBV12-4 | ASSLRELNNEQF
TRBJ2-1 | TRBV2 | ASTAGQGGGEQF